This T cell receptor (beta chain) was documented in a study of shared clonotypes between healthy human individuals. Study-wide results and caveats: How much donors shared clonotypes was expected to be affected by sequencing depth. Rarefaction revealed incomplete sorted-subset sequencing despite large depth.

Only in-frame clones appear in the TCRdb table, and some are missing; sequencing was by immunoSEQ multiplex PCR. In the table there are millions of clones, 85% to 95% of which are singletons. On this clone itself: The antigen remains undetermined.

Sequenced input: naive CD4+ T cells sorted from blood. Subset described: CD45RA+ positively selected. The source of this sequence is a man between 18 and 35 years old in good health.

The chain's CDR3 is CASSPPSGGFYGYTF. The CDR3 DNA reads TGTGCCAGCAGCCCACCCTCCGGGGGATTCTATGGCTACACCTTC. This chain joins TRBV11-2 and TRBJ1-2, with D possibly being TRBD1 (5 bases). CDR1 SGHAT and CDR2 FQNNGV come from the germline V gene. This CDR3 comprises 15 residues. The V end lost 5 bases, the J end lost 4 bases, and 17 bases lay between the germline ends.